Each of the 27 T cell receptor beta chains below was sequenced from the same sample in a study of blood T cell repertoires in COVID-19. Measured with immunoSEQ multiplex PCR; TCRdb has only the in-frame clones, and not every one. The table includes 150,000 to 200,000 clones, 75% to 85% detected once. Sample: peripheral blood. Source of these receptors: an elderly woman with COVID-19, enrolled during active disease.

The chain recombines TRBV5-1 with TRBJ2-2; D perhaps matches TRBD1 (6 bases). V shed 3 bases and J shed 7 bases, with 13 bases lying between them. The CDR3 is 14 amino acids. From germline, CDR1 is SGHRS and CDR2 YFSETQ. DNA of the CDR3: TGCGCCAGCAGCTCCCACAGGGTAGGCGGGGAGCTGTTTTTT. Amino acid sequence: CASSSHRVGGELFF.

The count of this clone is one. This chain uses TRBV28 with TRBJ2-7; 15 positions match TRBD2. This CDR3 is built from 18 residues. CDR1 and CDR2 from the germline V gene are MDHEN and SYDVKM. Unmatched junction bases numbered 14, after V lost 5 bases and J lost 6 bases. The CDR3 nucleotides read TGTGCCAGCAGTCTGCCGGGGACTAGCGGGAGGTCCACCCTCGAGCAGTACTTC. Residues: CASSLPGTSGRSTLEQYF.

The V gene is TRBV3-1 (or the pseudogene TRBV3-2), the J gene TRBJ1-4; D remains unclear. There are 13 residues in the CDR3. CDR1 is LGHDT, CDR2 YNNKEL, per germline (reference sequence). Trimming cost V 5 bases and J 8 bases, with 12 bases left between them. The CDR3 reads CASSGEGWEKLFF. CDR3 in DNA: TGTGCCAGCAGCGGGGAGGGTTGGGAAAAACTGTTTTTT.

The chain employs TRBV13 and TRBJ2-7; perhaps TRBD2 as D (6 bases). CDR1 is PRHDT and CDR2 is FYEKMQ in the germline V gene (reference sequence). Trimming left V 0 bases short and J 4 bases short, with 10 bases between. CDR3 length: 14 amino acids. The CDR3 region has the DNA TGTGCCAGCAGCTTAGGGGGACTCGAATACGAGCAGTACTTC. It codes for CASSLGGLEYEQYF.

The table lists this clone with a count of one. This chain links TRBV2 with TRBJ2-2; 7 positions match TRBD2. CDR3 length equals 17 residues. Germline V gene lookup returns CDR1 SNHLY and CDR2 FYNNEI. Trimming at V came to 2 bases and at J to 0 bases, leaving 6 bases not matched to a gene. As DNA, the CDR3 is TGTGCCAGCAGTGAATATCCTAGCGGCTCGAACACCGGGGAGCTGTTTTTT. This sequence encodes CASSEYPSGSNTGELFF.

This clone was observed a few times. V gene TRBV3-1 (or the pseudogene TRBV3-2) combines with J gene TRBJ1-2; TRBD1 is a possible D gene (5 bases). The length of the CDR3 is 16 residues. V was pared by 1 base and J by 5 bases, with 17 bases between. Germline-derived CDR1 and CDR2 are LGHDT and YNNKEL (reference sequence). CDR3 protein: CASSQGTGLMGYGYTF. In DNA form, the CDR3 reads TGTGCCAGCAGCCAAGGAACAGGCCTGATGGGGTATGGCTACACCTTC.

This clone was observed a few times. In nucleotides, the CDR3 is TGTGCCAGCAGCTTAGATCTTACCAAAAACATTCAGTACTTC. Protein: CASSLDLTKNIQYF. The rearrangement links TRBV7-2 to TRBJ2-4; D remains unclear. Germline V gene sequence: CDR1 SGHTA, CDR2 FQGNSA. V shed 1 base and J shed 2 bases, with 6 bases lying between them. This CDR3 has 14 residues. Looking up the rest from reference TRBV7-2 and TRBJ2-4 gives the full variable domain: GAGVSQSPSNKVTEKGKDVELRCDPISGHTALYWYRQSLGQGLEFLIYFQGNSAPDKSGLPSDRFSAERTGGSVSTLTIQRTQQEDSAVYLCASSLDLTKNIQYFGAGTRLSVL.

The chain uses TRBV2 and TRBJ1-1; 7 nucleotides align to TRBD1. The CDR3 consists of 13 residues. CDR1 SNHLY and CDR2 FYNNEI come from the germline V gene. V lost 10 bases to trimming and J lost 3 bases; unmatched junction nucleotides: 8. CDR3: CATIDREDTEAFF. CDR3 sequence (DNA): TGTGCCACCATTGACAGGGAGGACACTGAAGCTTTCTTT.

This chain uses TRBV5-1 with TRBJ1-2; a possible D gene is TRBD1 (5 bases). Germline V CDR1 and CDR2: SGHRS, YFSETQ. Trimming shortened V by 1 base and J by 8 bases, and 15 bases separated the two germline ends. The length of the CDR3 is 14 residues. CDR3 residues: CASSLMGQGGGYTF. DNA for the CDR3: TGCGCCAGCAGCTTGATGGGGCAGGGAGGCGGCTACACCTTC. The full variable domain, completed using reference TRBV5-1 and TRBJ1-2, is KAGVTQTPRYLIKTRGQQVTLSCSPISGHRSVSWYQQTPGQGLQFLFEYFSETQRNKGNFPGRFSGRQFSNSRSEMNVSTLELGDSALYLCASSLMGQGGGYTFGSGTRLTVV.

The chain recombines TRBV28 with TRBJ1-2; a possible D gene is TRBD1 (6 bases). Germline V lookup: CDR1 MDHEN, CDR2 SYDVKM. Trimming shortened V by 1 base and J by 3 bases, and 12 bases separated the two germline ends. This CDR3 has 15 residues. The CDR3 loop reads CASSLSRTAYYGYTF. The CDR3 nucleotides read TGTGCCAGCAGTTTATCCCGGACAGCTTACTATGGCTACACCTTC.

The rearrangement uses TRBV19 and TRBJ1-5; D not resolved. V was trimmed by 6 bases and J by 2 bases, leaving 11 bases between them. The CDR3 runs 14 residues. Germline assignment: CDR1 LNHDA and CDR2 SQIVND (reference sequence). CDR3 nucleotide sequence: TGTGCCAGTAGGGGCTCCTTGGGCAATCAGCCCCAGCATTTT. Its protein product is CASRGSLGNQPQHF.

This clone was detected a few times. V is TRBV5-1 and J is TRBJ2-3; the match to TRBD2 covers 7 bases. The ends lost 4 bases at V and 0 bases at J; junction bases unmatched: 8. The CDR3 is 16 amino acids. Germline CDR1 reads SGHRS; CDR2 reads YFSETQ. The CDR3 DNA follows: TGCGCCAGCAGCCGCGGGGTGGGAGGGAGCACAGATACGCAGTATTTT. Residues: CASSRGVGGSTDTQYF.

The gene calls are TRBV28 and TRBJ2-1; tentatively, D is TRBD2 (5 bases). CDR3 size: 14 residues. Germline lookup yields CDR1 MDHEN and CDR2 SYDVKM. V lost 6 bases, J lost 4 bases, and 13 bases lay in between. The CDR3, as DNA: TGTGCCAGCAGACTAGGGCAGGTTTACAATGAGCAGTTCTTC. This sequence encodes CASRLGQVYNEQFF.

This clone was detected a few times. This chain joins TRBV6-1 and TRBJ2-5; D not certain. CDR1 is MNHNS, CDR2 SASEGT, per germline. Trimming shortened V by 1 base and J by 4 bases, and 16 bases separated the two germline ends. This CDR3 contains 16 residues. Here the CDR3 reads CASSEGSARARETQYF. CDR3 sequence (DNA): TGTGCCAGCAGTGAAGGGTCAGCGCGTGCACGAGAGACCCAGTACTTC.

The genes are TRBV4-1 and TRBJ1-2, with 7 bases lining up with TRBD1. The CDR3 has 15 residues. V was pared by 1 base and J by 3 bases, with 5 bases of the junction left unmatched. Germline V gives CDR1 MGHRA, CDR2 YSYEKL. The CDR3 nucleotides read TGCGCCAGCAGCCAAGTTAAGGGGGCAGACTATGGCTACACCTTC. It codes for CASSQVKGADYGYTF.

V and J are TRBV7-3 and TRBJ2-3; a possible D gene is TRBD2 (5 bases). V was pared by 1 base and J by 4 bases, with 12 bases between. The CDR3 sequence is 15 residues long. Germline V gene lookup returns CDR1 SGHTA and CDR2 FQGTGA. The CDR3 nucleotides read TGTGCCAGCAGCTTAATGGGCTCCGGGGCAGATACGCAGTATTTT. Protein product: CASSLMGSGADTQYF.

The chain recombines TRBV3-1 (or the pseudogene TRBV3-2) with TRBJ1-2; D unclear. CDR1 is LGHDT, CDR2 YNNKEL, per germline (reference sequence). V shed 1 base and J shed 4 bases, with 10 bases lying between them. The CDR3 has 14 amino acids. CDR3: CASSQASGSYGYTF. CDR3 sequence (DNA): TGTGCCAGCAGCCAAGCTTCCGGGTCCTATGGCTACACCTTC.

The chain carries TRBV7-9 and TRBJ1-4, with 8 bases fitting TRBD1. The CDR3 is made up of 14 amino acids. CDR1 SEHNR and CDR2 FQNEAQ come from the germline V gene (reference sequence). Losses at the gene ends were 5 bases for V and 8 bases for J; bases not matched to a gene: 7. In DNA, the CDR3 is TGTGCCAGCAGCCTACAGGGGGGAGAGGAAAAACTGTTTTTT. Protein product: CASSLQGGEEKLFF. Filled out from reference TRBV7-9 and TRBJ1-4, the complete variable domain reads DTGVSQNPRHKITKRGQNVTFRCDPISEHNRLYWYRQTLGQGPEFLTYFQNEAQLEKSRLLSDRFSAERPKGSFSTLEIQRTEQGDSAMYLCASSLQGGEEKLFFGSGTQLSVL.

The rearrangement uses TRBV12-3 or TRBV12-4 and TRBJ1-2, with 8 bases that match TRBD1. V trimming: 5 bases; J trimming: 8 bases; junction bases outside the gene matches: 7. This CDR3 is 13 amino acids long. The CDR3 DNA is TGTGCCAGCAGTCCCCAGGGGGCCAGGGGCTACACCTTC. Protein product: CASSPQGARGYTF.

The chain links TRBV11-2 to TRBJ2-3, with D perhaps TRBD1 (6 bases). From germline, CDR1 is SGHAT and CDR2 FQNNGV. Trimming removed 4 bases from V and 1 base from J, with 12 bases in between. CDR3 length: 15 amino acids. CDR3 loop: CASSYQGLGTDTQYF. The DNA of the CDR3 is TGTGCCAGCAGCTACCAGGGGCTGGGCACAGATACGCAGTATTTT.

The chain links TRBV21-1 to TRBJ2-5; no check of the table's D call, TRBD2, against the DNA was made. TRBV21-1 is deemed a pseudogene. The CDR3 runs to 16 residues. CDR3 bases: TGTGCCAGCAGCAAAGACGGACTAGCGGGAGGGGAGACCCAGTACTTC. Translated: CASSKDGLAGGETQYF.

The chain has TRBV4-3 and TRBJ2-2, with D perhaps TRBD1 (5 bases). CDR1 LGHNA and CDR2 YSLEER come from the germline V gene. This CDR3 has 16 amino acids. V was cut by 0 bases and J by 5 bases, with 13 bases left in between. CDR3 coding DNA: TGCGCCAGCAGCCAAGAGGAGAAGGGGATGACCGGGGAGCTGTTTTTT. It translates to CASSQEEKGMTGELFF.

This clone was picked up one time. The chain joins TRBV29-1 to TRBJ2-7; tentatively, D is TRBD1 (6 bases). The V gene's germline CDR1 is SQVTM and CDR2 ANQGSEA. With 6 bases removed from V and 0 bases from J, the gap between germline ends came to 12 bases. The CDR3 extends over 13 amino acids. CDR3 amino acids: CSVLQGSSYEQYF. DNA for the CDR3: TGCAGCGTATTACAGGGAAGCTCCTACGAGCAGTACTTC.

The genes are TRBV11-1 and TRBJ2-7; maybe TRBD2 (6 bases). Trimming pared 2 bases from V and 3 bases from J, leaving 14 bases between. The CDR3 has 15 residues. Germline values: CDR1 SGHAT, CDR2 FQDESV (reference sequence). Here the CDR3 reads CASSLLPLEGYEQYF. The CDR3, as DNA: TGTGCCAGCAGCTTATTGCCCCTGGAGGGCTACGAGCAGTACTTC.

The rearrangement joins TRBV3-1 (or the pseudogene TRBV3-2) to TRBJ1-2, with 8 nucleotides matching TRBD1. The V gene's germline CDR1 is LGHDT and CDR2 YNNKEL (reference sequence). CDR3 length: 16 amino acids. J lost 2 bases, V lost 2 bases, and 7 bases had no gene match. The CDR3 region is CASSQSIGQGNYGYTF. For the CDR3, the DNA is TGTGCCAGCAGCCAAAGCATCGGACAGGGAAACTATGGCTACACCTTC.

This chain uses TRBV7-3 with TRBJ2-7; 8 bases line up with TRBD2. The junction had 13 bases not matched to a gene; V was cut back by 5 bases and J by 7 bases. Germline CDR1 reads SGHTA; CDR2 reads FQGTGA. The CDR3 loop spans 15 amino acids. The DNA of the CDR3 is TGTGCCAGCAGCCAAGGGGCGGGGGGCCTGCCTGAGCAGTACTTC. Translated: CASSQGAGGLPEQYF.

This clone was seen a few times. The rearrangement links TRBV5-1 to TRBJ1-2; unclear D gene. The germline V and J ends were trimmed by 3 bases and 2 bases, with 11 bases remaining between them. The CDR3 has 14 residues. Germline CDR1 SGHRS, CDR2 YFSETQ. Here the CDR3 reads CASSWETGNYGYTF. In nucleotides, the CDR3 is TGCGCCAGCAGCTGGGAGACGGGAAACTATGGCTACACCTTC.